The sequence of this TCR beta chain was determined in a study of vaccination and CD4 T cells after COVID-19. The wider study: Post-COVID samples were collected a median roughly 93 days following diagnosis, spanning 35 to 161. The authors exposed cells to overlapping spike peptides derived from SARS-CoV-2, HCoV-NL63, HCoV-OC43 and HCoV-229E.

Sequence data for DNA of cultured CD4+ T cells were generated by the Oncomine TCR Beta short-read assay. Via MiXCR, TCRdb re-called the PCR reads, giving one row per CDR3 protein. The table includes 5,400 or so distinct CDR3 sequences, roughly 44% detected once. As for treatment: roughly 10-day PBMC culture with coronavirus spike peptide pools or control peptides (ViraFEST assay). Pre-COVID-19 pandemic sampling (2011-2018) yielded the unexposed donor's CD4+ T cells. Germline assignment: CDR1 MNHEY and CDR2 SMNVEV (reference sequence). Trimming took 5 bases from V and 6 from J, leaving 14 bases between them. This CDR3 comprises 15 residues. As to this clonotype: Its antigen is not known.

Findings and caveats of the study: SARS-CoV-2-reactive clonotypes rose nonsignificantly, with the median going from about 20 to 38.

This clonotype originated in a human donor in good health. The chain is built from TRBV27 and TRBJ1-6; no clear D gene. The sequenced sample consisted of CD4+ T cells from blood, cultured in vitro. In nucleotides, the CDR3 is TGTGCCAGCAGTCTTAAGCGGTTAGGTAATTCACCCCTCCACTTT. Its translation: CASSLKRLGNSPLHF.